Listed below are T cell receptor beta chains from one sample, sequenced in a study of T cell changes during pregnancy in multiple sclerosis. The table came from immunoSEQ multiplex PCR; TCRdb's copy has only in-frame clones and leaves some out. The table shows tens of thousands of clones, with around 92% occurring only once. The sample here was CD8+ T cells from peripheral blood mononuclear cells, taken in the third trimester of pregnancy. Receptors were obtained from a female donor in good health, enrolled as a control in a pregnancy study. Each CDR3 is given with its conserved first and last residue. D genes are given only for firm matches. Clone size is stated in some rows and not others, as once, few, many or a class when expanded.

v_call	clone_size	j_call	d_call	cdr3_nt	cdr3_aa
TRBV9	.	TRBJ2-7	TRBD1	TGTGCCAGCAGCGTGGGTGGACAGGGGGTCCACGAGCAGTACTTC	CASSVGGQGVHEQYF
TRBV7-3	.	TRBJ2-3	TRBD2	TGTGCCAGCAGCTTCCTAGCGGGGCAGGAAGATACGCAGTATTTT	CASSFLAGQEDTQYF
TRBV7-9	.	TRBJ2-7	.	TGTGCCAGCAGCCCACTAGAGGCCTACGAGCAGTACTTC	CASSPLEAYEQYF
TRBV4-3	.	TRBJ1-2	.	TGCGCCAGCAGCCAAATCCTCCCGCCTGGACAGCCAGGCTACACCTTC	CASSQILPPGQPGYTF
TRBV19	.	TRBJ1-5	.	TGTGCCAGTAGTAGGACACTCATTAGCAATCAGCCCCAGCATTTT	CASSRTLISNQPQHF
TRBV9	.	TRBJ2-5	TRBD1	TGTGCCAGCAGCGCCCCGACAGGGGTTGGCCAAGAGACCCAGTACTTC	CASSAPTGVGQETQYF
TRBV7-9	once	TRBJ1-1	TRBD1	TGTGCCAGCAGCCAGGACAGGGGGCGGTACACTGAAGCTTTCTTT	CASSQDRGRYTEAFF
TRBV6-5	.	TRBJ1-2	TRBD1	TGTGCCAGCAGTTCATTACAGGGGGTGAGGGGCTACACCTTC	CASSSLQGVRGYTF
TRBV9	.	TRBJ2-2	TRBD2	TGTGCCAGCAGCGTCGGGGGGGGAAACACCGGGGAGCTGTTTTTT	CASSVGGGNTGELFF
TRBV30	.	TRBJ1-2	.	TGTGCCTGGAGTGAGAGGGGGAACTATAACTATGGCTACACCTTC	CAWSERGNYNYGYTF
TRBV4-1	.	TRBJ1-1	.	TGCGCCAGCAGCCAAGAGTACAGGGACGGCACTGAAGCTTTCTTT	CASSQEYRDGTEAFF
TRBV9	.	TRBJ2-1	.	TGTGCCAGCAGCGTAAGTCGGGGAAAAAACAATGAGCAGTTCTTC	CASSVSRGKNNEQFF
TRBV20-1	.	TRBJ1-2	.	TGCAGCGGACGGGGATTATATGGCTACACCTTC	CSGRGLYGYTF
TRBV5-1	.	TRBJ1-2	TRBD1	TGCGCCAGCAGCCTTAACAGGGGCGAGGGCGTCTATGGCTACACCTTC	CASSLNRGEGVYGYTF
TRBV6-1	.	TRBJ2-7	.	TGTGCCAGATCACAGTTTTTTGGGTACGAGCAGTACTTC	CARSQFFGYEQYF
TRBV5-4	once	TRBJ1-2	.	TGTGCCAGCAGCTTGGAAACAGCCGGCTATGGCTACACCTTC	CASSLETAGYGYTF
TRBV19	.	TRBJ2-2	TRBD1	TGTGCCAGTAGTTTCTCGACAGGGCCTTACACCGGGGAGCTGTTTTTT	CASSFSTGPYTGELFF
TRBV4-3	.	TRBJ1-5	.	TGCGCCAGCAGCCAAGATGTAGGGAGGGATCAGCCCCAGCATTTT	CASSQDVGRDQPQHF
TRBV27	.	TRBJ1-2	.	TGTGCCAGCAGTTTAGTATACGTAGGGGCTAACTATGGCTACACCTTC	CASSLVYVGANYGYTF
TRBV18	.	TRBJ2-1	TRBD2	TGTGCCAGCTCGCCACTAGCGGGGGGGACCTACAATGAGCAGTTCTTC	CASSPLAGGTYNEQFF
TRBV9	few	TRBJ1-2	.	TGTGCCAGCAGTACACAGGGTTATGGCTACACCTTC	CASSTQGYGYTF
TRBV7-3	.	TRBJ2-1	TRBD1	TGTGCCAGCAGCTTAGCTCTGGGACAGGAATATGAGCAGTTCTTC	CASSLALGQEYEQFF
TRBV14	.	TRBJ1-1	.	TGTGCCAGCAGCCAAGATAGCGGGCGGACTGAAGCTTTCTTT	CASSQDSGRTEAFF
TRBV4-3	.	TRBJ1-3	.	TGCGCCAGCAGCCAAGAACTGAGCTCTGGAAACACCATATATTTT	CASSQELSSGNTIYF
TRBV4-1	.	TRBJ2-7	.	TGCGCCAGCAGCCAAGACCCGACCGACAGCTACGAGCAGTACTTC	CASSQDPTDSYEQYF
TRBV10-1	once	TRBJ2-3	.	TGCGCCAGCATTCTTTGTCATACGCAGTATTTT	CASILCHTQYF
TRBV6-1	.	TRBJ1-5	TRBD1	TGTGCCAGCATGGCAGGGGGCTTATCGGATCAGCCCCAGCATTTT	CASMAGGLSDQPQHF
TRBV19	once	TRBJ2-1	.	TGTGCCAGTAGTCCGGACAGTCGCTACAATGAGCAGTTCTTC	CASSPDSRYNEQFF
TRBV27	.	TRBJ1-1	TRBD1	TGTGCCAGCAGTCCCGGGGGACAGGGGGCTGAAGCTTTCTTT	CASSPGGQGAEAFF
TRBV9	.	TRBJ2-3	.	TGTGCCAGCAGCGTATCGGTAGGTGGAGAAAACACAGATACGCAGTATTTT	CASSVSVGGENTDTQYF
TRBV7-2	.	TRBJ2-7	TRBD2	TGTGCCAGCAGCTTAGCTTGGGCGGGGGGGTACGAGCAGTACTTC	CASSLAWAGGYEQYF
TRBV23-1	.	TRBJ1-1	TRBD1	TGCGCCAGCAGTCATTGCAGGGGGAAAGAAGGGGACACTGAAGCTTTCTTT	CASSHCRGKEGDTEAFF
TRBV27	.	TRBJ1-2	.	TGTGCCAGCAGGGGAGGGTCCTATGGCTACACCTTC	CASRGGSYGYTF
TRBV7-2	.	TRBJ2-7	.	TGTGCCAGCAGCTTAGCCGTAGCGGAAAGCTCCTACGAGCAGTACTTC	CASSLAVAESSYEQYF
TRBV5-1	.	TRBJ2-1	TRBD2	TGCGCCAGCAGCGAGCGACTAGCGGGGGAGGAGCAGTTCTTC	CASSERLAGEEQFF